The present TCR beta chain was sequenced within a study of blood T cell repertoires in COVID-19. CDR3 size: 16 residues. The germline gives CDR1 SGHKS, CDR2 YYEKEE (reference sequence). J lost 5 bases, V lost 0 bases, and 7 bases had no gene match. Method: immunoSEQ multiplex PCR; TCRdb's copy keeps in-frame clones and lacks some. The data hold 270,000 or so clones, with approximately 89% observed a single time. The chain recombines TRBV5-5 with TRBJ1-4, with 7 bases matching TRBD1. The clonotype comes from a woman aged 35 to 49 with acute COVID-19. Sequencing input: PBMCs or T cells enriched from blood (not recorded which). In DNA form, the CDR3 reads TGTGCCAGCAGCTTGGGAGAGGGACAGTCGAATGAAAAACTGTTTTTT. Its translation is CASSLGEGQSNEKLFF.